The 12 T cell receptor beta chains given below trace back to one sample, sequenced in a study of technical replicates of blood from a handful of donors. Produced via immunoSEQ multiplex PCR; TCRdb's table is partial and in-frame only. The repertoire holds around 71,000 clones, with 92% as singletons. Sequencing input: T cells isolated from PBMCs. The source is a human donor in good health.

The chain couples TRBV7-2 to TRBJ2-5; TRBD1 matches 8 bases. Germline CDR1 SGHTA, CDR2 FQGNSA. The CDR3 sequence is 11 residues long. Unmatched junction bases numbered 2, after V lost 5 bases and J lost 9 bases. In DNA form, the CDR3 reads TGTGCCAGCAGCCTACAGGGGGCCCAGTACTTC. Protein: CASSLQGAQYF.

V and J are TRBV7-9 and TRBJ2-5, with TRBD2 matching 8 bases. The CDR3 covers 15 residues. With 1 base clipped from V and 2 bases from J, the junction kept 3 bases outside the gene matches. Per germline, CDR1 SEHNR and CDR2 FQNEAQ (reference sequence). As DNA, the CDR3 is TGTGCCAGCAGCTTAGGCGCTAGCGGGCAAGAGACCCAGTACTTC. Protein sequence: CASSLGASGQETQYF.

This clone was seen once. The V call is TRBV27, the J call TRBJ2-6, with D possibly being TRBD1 (6 bases). The CDR3 runs 16 residues. The germline gives CDR1 MNHEY, CDR2 SMNVEV (reference sequence). Trimming removed 5 bases at V and 2 bases at J, with 13 bases between. CDR3 residues: CASSPTGRTGANVLTF. CDR3 coding DNA: TGTGCCAGCAGTCCAACAGGGCGTACTGGGGCCAACGTCCTGACTTTC.

V is TRBV10-3 and J is TRBJ2-5, with TRBD2 matching 15 bases. J lost 3 bases, V lost 10 bases, and 6 bases had no gene match. This CDR3 contains 15 residues. Germline V gives CDR1 ENHRY, CDR2 SYGVKD. CDR3 sequence (DNA): TGTGCCACCGGGACTAGCGGGAGGTTAAAAGAGACCCAGTACTTC. Protein product: CATGTSGRLKETQYF.

This clone was counted a single time. The rearrangement joins TRBV7-8 to TRBJ1-1; perhaps TRBD1 as D (5 bases). Trimming shortened V by 5 bases and J by 3 bases, and 13 bases separated the two germline ends. Germline assignment: CDR1 SGHVS and CDR2 FQNEAQ. The CDR3 runs to 14 residues. The CDR3 region has the DNA TGTGCCAGCAGCCTACAGGTCCTCTACACTGAAGCTTTCTTT. As protein: CASSLQVLYTEAFF.

The chain uses TRBV27 and TRBJ1-5; D is unclear. Germline loops: CDR1 MNHEY, CDR2 SMNVEV (reference sequence). Trimming took off 4 bases at V and 2 bases at J, with 6 bases between the two ends. This CDR3 contains 13 residues. The CDR3 is CASSWEGNQPQHF. CDR3 coding DNA: TGTGCCAGCAGTTGGGAGGGCAATCAGCCCCAGCATTTT.

The rearrangement links TRBV9 to TRBJ1-1, with D perhaps matching TRBD1 (6 bases). Germline CDR1 and CDR2: SGDLS and YYNGEE. The CDR3 runs 13 residues. V gave up 2 bases and J gave up 4 bases, with 9 bases separating them. As DNA, the CDR3 is TGTGCCAGCAGCGTCGAGGGGGTCACTGAAGCTTTCTTT. Amino acid sequence: CASSVEGVTEAFF.

The chain has TRBV28 and TRBJ2-1, with 7 bases that match TRBD2. The CDR3 spans 16 residues. Germline-derived CDR1 and CDR2 are MDHEN and SYDVKM. V was pared by 1 base and J by 8 bases, with 11 bases of the junction left unmatched. The CDR3 sequence: CASSLFEGGRRDEQFF. The CDR3 DNA reads as TGTGCCAGCAGTTTATTCGAGGGAGGGCGTAGAGATGAGCAGTTCTTC.

The chain carries TRBV5-6 and TRBJ1-2; 10 bases map to TRBD1. Germline V gene lookup returns CDR1 SGHDT and CDR2 YYEEEE. This CDR3 is built from 16 residues. After removal of 3 bases from V and 4 bases from J, the junction contained 9 bases not matched to a gene. The CDR3 region has the DNA TGTGCCAGCAGCTCTTTCGACAGGGGGCTGGGCTATGGCTACACCTTC. As protein: CASSSFDRGLGYGYTF. Based on the CDR3 plus reference TRBV5-6 and TRBJ1-2, the full variable domain is DAGVTQSPTHLIKTRGQQVTLRCSPKSGHDTVSWYQQALGQGPQFIFQYYEEEERQRGNFPDRFSGHQFPNYSSELNVNALLLGDSALYLCASSSFDRGLGYGYTFGSGTRLTVV.

The chain joins TRBV7-3 to TRBJ2-1, with TRBD1 matching 9 bases. The CDR3 consists of 14 residues. Germline V gene lookup returns CDR1 SGHTA and CDR2 FQGTGA. The V gene end was trimmed by 5 bases and the J gene end by 7 bases; junction bases not matched to a gene: 6. The CDR3 DNA follows: TGTGCCAGCAGCCCGGAAGGACAGGGGAATGAGCAGTTCTTC. Translation: CASSPEGQGNEQFF. Full variable domain (outside the CDR3, taken from reference TRBV7-3 and TRBJ2-1): GAGVSQTPSNKVTEKGKYVELRCDPISGHTALYWYRQSLGQGPEFLIYFQGTGAADDSGLPNDRFFAVRPEGSVSTLKIQRTERGDSAVYLCASSPEGQGNEQFFGPGTRLTVL.

The V gene is TRBV11-2, the J gene TRBJ2-7, with D maybe TRBD2 (5 bases). CDR3 size: 12 residues. Germline loops: CDR1 SGHAT, CDR2 FQNNGV. Trimming shortened V by 3 bases and J by 3 bases, and 6 bases separated the two germline ends. This CDR3 is CASSFSDYEQYF. Here the CDR3 DNA reads TGTGCCAGCAGCTTTAGCGACTACGAGCAGTACTTC.

The chain employs TRBV9 and TRBJ1-5; D is possibly TRBD1 (6 bases). The V end lost 5 bases, the J end lost 7 bases, and 13 bases lay between the germline ends. CDR3 length equals 13 residues. Per germline, CDR1 SGDLS and CDR2 YYNGEE. This chain's CDR3 is CASSQTGNQPQHF. In DNA form, the CDR3 reads TGTGCCAGCAGTCAAACAGGGAACCAGCCCCAGCATTTT.